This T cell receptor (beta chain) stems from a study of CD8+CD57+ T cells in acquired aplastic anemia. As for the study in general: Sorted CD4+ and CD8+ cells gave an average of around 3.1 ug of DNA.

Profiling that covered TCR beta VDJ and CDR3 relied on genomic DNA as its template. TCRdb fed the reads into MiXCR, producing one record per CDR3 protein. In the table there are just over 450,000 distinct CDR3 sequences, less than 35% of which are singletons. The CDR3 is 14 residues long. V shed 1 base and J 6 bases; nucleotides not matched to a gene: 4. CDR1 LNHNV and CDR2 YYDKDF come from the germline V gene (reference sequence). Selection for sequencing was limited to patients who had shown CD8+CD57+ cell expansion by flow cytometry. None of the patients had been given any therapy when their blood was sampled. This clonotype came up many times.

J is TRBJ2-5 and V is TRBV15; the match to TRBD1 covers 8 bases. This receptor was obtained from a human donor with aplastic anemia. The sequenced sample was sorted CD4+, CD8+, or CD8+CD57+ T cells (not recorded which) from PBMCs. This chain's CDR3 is CATSRVSGGKTQYF. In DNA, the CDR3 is TGTGCCACCAGCAGAGTTTCAGGGGGCAAGACCCAGTACTTC.